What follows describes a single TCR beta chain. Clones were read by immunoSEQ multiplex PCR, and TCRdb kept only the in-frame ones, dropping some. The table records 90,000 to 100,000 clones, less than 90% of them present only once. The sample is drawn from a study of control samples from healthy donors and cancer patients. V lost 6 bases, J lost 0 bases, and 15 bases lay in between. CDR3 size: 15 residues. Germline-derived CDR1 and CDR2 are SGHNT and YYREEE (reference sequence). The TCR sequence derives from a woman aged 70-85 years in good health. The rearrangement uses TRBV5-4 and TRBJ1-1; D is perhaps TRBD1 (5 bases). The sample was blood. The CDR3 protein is CASTQTGTVNTEAFF. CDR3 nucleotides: TGTGCCAGCACCCAGACCGGGACGGTGAACACTGAAGCTTTCTTT. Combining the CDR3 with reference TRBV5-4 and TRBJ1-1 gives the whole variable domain ETGVTQSPTHLIKTRGQQVTLRCSSQSGHNTVSWYQQALGQGPQFIFQYYREEENGRGNFPPRFSGLQFPNYSSELNVNALELDDSALYLCASTQTGTVNTEAFFGQGTRLTVV.